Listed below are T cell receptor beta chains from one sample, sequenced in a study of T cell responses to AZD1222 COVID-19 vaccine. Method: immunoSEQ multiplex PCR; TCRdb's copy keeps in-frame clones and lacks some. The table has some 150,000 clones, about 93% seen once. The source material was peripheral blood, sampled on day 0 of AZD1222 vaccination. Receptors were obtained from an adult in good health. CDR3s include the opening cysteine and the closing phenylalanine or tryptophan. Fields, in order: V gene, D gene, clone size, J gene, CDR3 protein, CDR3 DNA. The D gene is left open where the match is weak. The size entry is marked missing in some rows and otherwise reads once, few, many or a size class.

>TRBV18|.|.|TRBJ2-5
CASSPRAQETQYF
TGTGCCAGCTCTCCCCGAGCCCAAGAGACCCAGTACTTC
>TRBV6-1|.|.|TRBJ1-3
CASSDAGYSLRGNTIYF
TGTGCCAGCAGTGATGCGGGCTATTCCTTGCGTGGAAACACCATATATTTT
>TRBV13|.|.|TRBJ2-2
CASSSWVEMNTGELFF
TGTGCCAGCAGCTCCTGGGTCGAAATGAACACCGGGGAGCTGTTTTTT
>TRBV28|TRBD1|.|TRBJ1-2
CASRGTGGSHGYTF
TGTGCCAGCAGAGGGACAGGGGGCTCGCATGGCTACACCTTC
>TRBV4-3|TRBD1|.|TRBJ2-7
CASSTGTGDYEQYF
TGCGCCAGCAGCACCGGGACAGGGGACTACGAGCAGTACTTC
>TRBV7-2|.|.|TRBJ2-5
CASSFGRGETQYF
TGTGCCAGCAGCTTTGGCAGGGGAGAGACCCAGTACTTC
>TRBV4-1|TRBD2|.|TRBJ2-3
CASSRDGTSGYTDTQYF
TGCGCCAGCAGCCGAGACGGGACTAGCGGTTACACAGATACGCAGTATTTT
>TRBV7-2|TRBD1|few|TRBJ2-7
CASSSQGGTGGYEQYF
TGTGCCAGCAGCTCACAAGGTGGGACAGGGGGCTACGAGCAGTACTTC
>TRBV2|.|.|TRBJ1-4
CASSARRGPYEKLFF
TGTGCCAGCAGCGCGCGCAGGGGACCATATGAAAAACTGTTTTTT
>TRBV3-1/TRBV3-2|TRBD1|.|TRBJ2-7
CASSQLGALGGDYEQYF
TGTGCCAGCAGCCAACTTGGGGCACTAGGGGGCGATTACGAGCAGTACTTC
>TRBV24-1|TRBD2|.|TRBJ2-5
CATSDSLAGAVQETQYF
TGTGCCACCAGTGATTCATTAGCGGGAGCGGTTCAAGAGACCCAGTACTTC
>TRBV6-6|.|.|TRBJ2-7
CASTMGLGGHEQYF
TGTGCCAGCACCATGGGTCTCGGGGGCCACGAGCAGTACTTC